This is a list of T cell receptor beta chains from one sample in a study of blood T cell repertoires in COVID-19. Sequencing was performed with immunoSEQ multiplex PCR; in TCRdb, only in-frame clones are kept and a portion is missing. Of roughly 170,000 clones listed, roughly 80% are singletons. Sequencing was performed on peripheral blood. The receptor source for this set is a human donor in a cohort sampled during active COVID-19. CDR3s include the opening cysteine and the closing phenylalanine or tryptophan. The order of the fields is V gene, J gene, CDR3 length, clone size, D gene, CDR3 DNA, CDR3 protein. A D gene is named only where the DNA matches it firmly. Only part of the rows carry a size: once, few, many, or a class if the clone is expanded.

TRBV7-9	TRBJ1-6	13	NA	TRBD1	TGTGCCACGGCCGGGACAGATCTCTCACCCCTCCACTTT	CATAGTDLSPLHF
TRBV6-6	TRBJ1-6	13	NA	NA	TGTGCCGCACGGGGCTCCTATAATTCACCCCTCCACTTT	CAARGSYNSPLHF
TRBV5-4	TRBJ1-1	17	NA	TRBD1	TGTGCCAGCAGCCCAGACAGGGGAGCCCCCTTGGGCACTGAAGCTTTCTTT	CASSPDRGAPLGTEAFF
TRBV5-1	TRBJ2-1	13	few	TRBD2	TGCGCCAGCAGCTTGGGAGCGGGGTATGAGCAGTTCTTC	CASSLGAGYEQFF
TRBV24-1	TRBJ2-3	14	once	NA	TGTGCCACCAGTGATACTACAGGGAGAGGGACGCAGTATTTT	CATSDTTGRGTQYF
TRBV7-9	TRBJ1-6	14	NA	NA	TGTGCCAGCGGCTCGGACATTTATAATTCACCCCTCCACTTT	CASGSDIYNSPLHF
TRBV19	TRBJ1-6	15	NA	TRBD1	TGTGCCAGTAGTATCCCCGGGACAGTATCTTCACCCCTCCACTTT	CASSIPGTVSSPLHF
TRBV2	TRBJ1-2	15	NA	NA	TGTGCCAGCAGCCCTAAGGGGGGGCAGGACTATGGCTACACCTTC	CASSPKGGQDYGYTF
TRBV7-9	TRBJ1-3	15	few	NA	TGTGCCAGCAGCCGACAGCCTCCCTTTGGAAACACCATATATTTT	CASSRQPPFGNTIYF
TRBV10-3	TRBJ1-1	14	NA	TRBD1	TGTGCCATCGCATCCACAGGGGTGAACACTGAAGCTTTCTTT	CAIASTGVNTEAFF
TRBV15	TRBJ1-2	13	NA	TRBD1	TGTGCCACCAGCCCCTCCCTAGGGACAGAAAACACCTTC	CATSPSLGTENTF
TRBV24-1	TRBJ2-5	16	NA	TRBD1	TGTGCCACCAGTGATTCCGGGACAGGGGGCGCCGAGACCCAGTACTTC	CATSDSGTGGAETQYF
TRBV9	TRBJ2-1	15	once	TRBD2	TGTGCCAGCAGCGGAGGAGCGGGGGGAGTCAATGAGCAGTTCTTC	CASSGGAGGVNEQFF
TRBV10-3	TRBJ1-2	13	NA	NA	TGTGCCATCAGCAAGGACAGTCTCTATGGCTACACCTTC	CAISKDSLYGYTF
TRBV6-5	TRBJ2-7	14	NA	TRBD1	TGTGCCAGCAGTCAAACAGGGGCGTCCTACGAGCAGTACTTC	CASSQTGASYEQYF
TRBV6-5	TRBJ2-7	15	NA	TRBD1	TGTGCCAGCAGGACCACAGGGGAAATCACCTACGAGCAGTACTTC	CASRTTGEITYEQYF
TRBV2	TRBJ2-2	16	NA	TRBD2	TGTGCCAGCAGTTTTGGGACTAGCGGGAGCACCGGGGAGCTGTTTTTT	CASSFGTSGSTGELFF
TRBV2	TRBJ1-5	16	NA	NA	TGTGCCAGCAAAGGAGGGAGCGCCGATAGCAATCAGCCCCAGCATTTT	CASKGGSADSNQPQHF
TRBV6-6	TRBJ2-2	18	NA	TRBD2	TGTGCCAGCGGTCCGGGACTAGCGGGGGGGCCGGGCACCGGGGAGCTGTTTTTT	CASGPGLAGGPGTGELFF
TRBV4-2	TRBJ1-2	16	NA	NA	TGTGCCAGCAGCCAAGTAGTGCGGGGCCTCAACTATGGCTACACCTTC	CASSQVVRGLNYGYTF
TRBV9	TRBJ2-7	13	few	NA	TGTGCCAGCAGCGTAGCCGCAGGCTACGAGCAGTACTTC	CASSVAAGYEQYF
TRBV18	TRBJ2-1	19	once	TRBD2	TGTGCCAGCTCACCACGGGTAGCGGGGGGGCGTTCCTCCTACAATGAGCAGTTCTTC	CASSPRVAGGRSSYNEQFF
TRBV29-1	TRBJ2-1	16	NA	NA	TGCAGCTCACGCCGATTTCAGGGGTGGGGCTACAATGAGCAGTTCTTC	CSSRRFQGWGYNEQFF
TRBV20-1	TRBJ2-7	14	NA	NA	TGCAGTGCTAGTGGCGCGTATAACGCCTACGAGCAGTACTTC	CSASGAYNAYEQYF
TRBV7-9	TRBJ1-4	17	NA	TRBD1	TGTGCCAGCAGCTCGCAGGGGGGCACGGTAACTAATGAAAAACTGTTTTTT	CASSSQGGTVTNEKLFF
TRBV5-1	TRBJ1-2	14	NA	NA	TGCGCCAGCACTCGGGGAGGCACTAACTATGGCTACACCTTC	CASTRGGTNYGYTF
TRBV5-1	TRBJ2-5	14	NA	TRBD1	TGCGCCAGCAGGGGGGACAGGGTAGGGGAGACCCAGTACTTC	CASRGDRVGETQYF
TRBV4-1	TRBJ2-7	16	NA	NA	TGCGCCAGCAGCCAATCCCAAAGGACAGTCCCCTACGAGCAGTACTTC	CASSQSQRTVPYEQYF
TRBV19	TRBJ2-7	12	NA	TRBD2	TGTGCCAGCGGGGGGAGTGACTACGAGCAGTACTTC	CASGGSDYEQYF
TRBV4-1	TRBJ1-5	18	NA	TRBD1	TGCGCCAGCAGCCAAGGTTGGGGACAGGGGCGGGATGGTCTTCCCCAGCATTTT	CASSQGWGQGRDGLPQHF
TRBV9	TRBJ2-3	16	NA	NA	TGTGCCAGCAGCGTAGTTGTGGGGAGTAGCACAGATACGCAGTATTTT	CASSVVVGSSTDTQYF
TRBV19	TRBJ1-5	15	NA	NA	TGTGCCAGTAGTATAGACAGGGGTTACAATCAGCCCCAGCATTTT	CASSIDRGYNQPQHF
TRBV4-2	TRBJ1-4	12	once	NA	TGTGCCAGCAGCCTCCTTAATGAAAAACTGTTTTTT	CASSLLNEKLFF
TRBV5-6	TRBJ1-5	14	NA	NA	TGTGCCAGCAGCCGTACAGATAGCAATCAGCCCCAGCATTTT	CASSRTDSNQPQHF
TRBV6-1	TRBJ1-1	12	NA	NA	TGTGCCAGCAGTGAAGGCGTCCTATCCGCTTTCTTT	CASSEGVLSAFF
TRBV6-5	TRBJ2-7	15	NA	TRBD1	TGTGCCAGCACCAGCCCCGGGACAGGGGCCTACGAGCAGTACTTC	CASTSPGTGAYEQYF
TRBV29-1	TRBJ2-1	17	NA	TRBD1	TGCAGCGTTGAAGCTTGGGAGGACAGGGGTTCCTACAATGAGCAGTTCTTC	CSVEAWEDRGSYNEQFF
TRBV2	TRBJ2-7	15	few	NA	TGTGCCACCCTGCTAGGGCGGGACCGCTCCTACGAGCAGTACTTC	CATLLGRDRSYEQYF
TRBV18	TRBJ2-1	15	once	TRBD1	TGTGCCAGCTCACCGCTACGGACAGGGGGCCATGAGCAGTTCTTC	CASSPLRTGGHEQFF
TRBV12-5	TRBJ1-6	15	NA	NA	TGTGCTAGTGGTTTGGGGAGGGTCGGAAATTCACCCCTCCACTTT	CASGLGRVGNSPLHF
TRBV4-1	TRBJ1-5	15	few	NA	TGCGCCAGCAGCCAAGAAGGGGGTAGCAATCAGCCCCAGCATTTT	CASSQEGGSNQPQHF
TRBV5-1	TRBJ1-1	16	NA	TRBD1	TGCGCCAGCAGCTTGAACAGACAGGGGGCGACCACTGAAGCTTTCTTT	CASSLNRQGATTEAFF
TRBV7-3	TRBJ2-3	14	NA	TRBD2	TGTGCCAGCAGCTCCTCTAGCGGCGGAGATACGCAGTATTTT	CASSSSSGGDTQYF
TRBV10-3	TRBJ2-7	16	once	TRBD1	TGTGCCATCACCGAAAGTGGTGGGACAGGGTTCTACGAGCAGTACTTC	CAITESGGTGFYEQYF
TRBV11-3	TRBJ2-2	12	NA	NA	TGTGCCAGCAGCTTCGGGGCCGGGGAGCTGTTTTTT	CASSFGAGELFF
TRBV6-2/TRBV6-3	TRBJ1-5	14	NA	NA	TGTGCCAGCAGTTACTCGAGCAGGGGTCAGCCCCAGCATTTT	CASSYSSRGQPQHF